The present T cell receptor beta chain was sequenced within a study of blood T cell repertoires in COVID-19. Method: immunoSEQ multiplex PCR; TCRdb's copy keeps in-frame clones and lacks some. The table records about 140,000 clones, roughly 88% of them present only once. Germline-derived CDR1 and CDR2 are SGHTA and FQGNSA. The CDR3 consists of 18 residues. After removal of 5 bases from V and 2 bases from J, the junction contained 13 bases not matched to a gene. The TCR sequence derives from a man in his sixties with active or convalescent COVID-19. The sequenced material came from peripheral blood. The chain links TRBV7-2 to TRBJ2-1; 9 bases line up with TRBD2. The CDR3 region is CASSPIPLSGRAYNEQFF. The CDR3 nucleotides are TGTGCCAGCAGCCCGATACCCCTTAGCGGGAGAGCCTACAATGAGCAGTTCTTC.